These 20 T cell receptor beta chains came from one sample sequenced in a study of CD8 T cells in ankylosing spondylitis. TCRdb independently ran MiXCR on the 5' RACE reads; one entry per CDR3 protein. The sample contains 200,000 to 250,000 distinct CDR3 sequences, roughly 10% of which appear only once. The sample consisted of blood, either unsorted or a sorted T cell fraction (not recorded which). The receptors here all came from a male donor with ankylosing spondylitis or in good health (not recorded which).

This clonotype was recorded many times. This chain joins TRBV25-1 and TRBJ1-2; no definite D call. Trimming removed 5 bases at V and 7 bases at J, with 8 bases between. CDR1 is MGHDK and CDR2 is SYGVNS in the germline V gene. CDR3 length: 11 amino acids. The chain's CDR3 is CASSLFGGYTF. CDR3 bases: TGTGCCAGCAGTCTGTTCGGTGGCTACACCTTC.

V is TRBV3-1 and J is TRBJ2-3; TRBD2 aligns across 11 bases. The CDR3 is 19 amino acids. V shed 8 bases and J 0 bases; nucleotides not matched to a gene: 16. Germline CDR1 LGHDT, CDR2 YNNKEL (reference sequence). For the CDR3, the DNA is TGTGCCAGCTCCCAAATAGCGGGAGGGCCTCCAATCAGCACAGATACGCAGTATTTT. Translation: CASSQIAGGPPISTDTQYF.

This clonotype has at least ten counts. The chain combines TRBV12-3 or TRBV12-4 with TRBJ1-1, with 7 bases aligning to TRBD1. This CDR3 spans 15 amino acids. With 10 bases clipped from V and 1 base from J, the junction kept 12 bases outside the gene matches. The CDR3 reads CATTQEGARNTEAFF. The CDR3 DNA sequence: TGTGCCACAACCCAGGAGGGGGCCCGGAACACTGAAGCTTTCTTT.

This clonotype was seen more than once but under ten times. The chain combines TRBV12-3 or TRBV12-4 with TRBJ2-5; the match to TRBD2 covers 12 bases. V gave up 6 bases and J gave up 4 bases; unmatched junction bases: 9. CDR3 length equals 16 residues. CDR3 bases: TGTGCCAGCAGATCATCACCGGGACTAGCGGGAGAGACCCAGTACTTC. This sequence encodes CASRSSPGLAGETQYF.

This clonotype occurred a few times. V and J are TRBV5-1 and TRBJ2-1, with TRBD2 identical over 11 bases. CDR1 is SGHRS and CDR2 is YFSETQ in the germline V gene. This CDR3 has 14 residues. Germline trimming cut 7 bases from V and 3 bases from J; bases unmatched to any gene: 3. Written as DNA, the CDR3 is TGCGCCAGCGCTCTAGCGGGGGGCTACAATGAGCAGTTCTTC. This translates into CASALAGGYNEQFF. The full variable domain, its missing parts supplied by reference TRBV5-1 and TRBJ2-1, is KAGVTQTPRYLIKTRGQQVTLSCSPISGHRSVSWYQQTPGQGLQFLFEYFSETQRNKGNFPGRFSGRQFSNSRSEMNVSTLELGDSALYLCASALAGGYNEQFFGPGTRLTVL.

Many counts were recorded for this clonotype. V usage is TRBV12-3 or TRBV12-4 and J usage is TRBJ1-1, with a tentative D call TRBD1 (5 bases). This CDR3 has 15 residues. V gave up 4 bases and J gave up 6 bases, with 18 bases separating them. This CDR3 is CASSWVRDGYSEAFF. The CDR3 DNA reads TGTGCCAGCAGTTGGGTCCGGGACGGCTATTCTGAAGCTTTCTTT.

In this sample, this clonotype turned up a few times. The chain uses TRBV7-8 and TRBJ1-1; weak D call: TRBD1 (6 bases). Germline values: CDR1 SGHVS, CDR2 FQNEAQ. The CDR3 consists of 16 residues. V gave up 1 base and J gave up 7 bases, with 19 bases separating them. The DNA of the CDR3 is TGTGCCAGCAGCTTAGGGCCCAGGGGAAGAGGCGGTGAAGCTTTCTTT. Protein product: CASSLGPRGRGGEAFF. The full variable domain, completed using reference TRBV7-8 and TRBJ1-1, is GAGVSQSPRYKVAKRGQDVALRCDPISGHVSLFWYQQALGQGPEFLTYFQNEAQLDKSGLPSDRFFAERPEGSVSTLKIQRTQQEDSAVYLCASSLGPRGRGGEAFFGQGTRLTVV.

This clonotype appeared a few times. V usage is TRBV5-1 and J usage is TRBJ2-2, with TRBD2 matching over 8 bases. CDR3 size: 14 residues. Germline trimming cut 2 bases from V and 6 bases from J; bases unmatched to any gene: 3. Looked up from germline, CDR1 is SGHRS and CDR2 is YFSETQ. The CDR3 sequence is CASSFGGVAGELFF. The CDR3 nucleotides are TGCGCCAGCAGCTTCGGGGGGGTAGCCGGGGAGCTGTTTTTT.

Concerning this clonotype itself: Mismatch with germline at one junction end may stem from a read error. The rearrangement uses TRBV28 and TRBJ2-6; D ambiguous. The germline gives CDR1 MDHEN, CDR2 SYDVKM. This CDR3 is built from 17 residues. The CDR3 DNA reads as TGTGCCAGCAGCTTATCCGCAAGTGGGTCTGGGGCCAACGTCCTGACTTTC. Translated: CASSLSASGSGANVLTF. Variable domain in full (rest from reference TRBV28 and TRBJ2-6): DVKVTQSSRYLVKRTGEKVFLECVQDMDHENMFWYRQDPGLGLRLIYFSYDVKMKEKGDIPEGYSVSREKKERFSLILESASTNQTSMYLCASSLSASGSGANVLTFGAGSRLTVL.

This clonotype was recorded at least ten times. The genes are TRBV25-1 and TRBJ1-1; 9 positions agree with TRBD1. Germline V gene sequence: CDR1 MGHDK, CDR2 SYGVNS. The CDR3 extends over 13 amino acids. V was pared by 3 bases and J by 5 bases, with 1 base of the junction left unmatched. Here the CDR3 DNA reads TGTGCCAGCAGTGACGGGACAGGGACTGAAGCTTTCTTT. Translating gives CASSDGTGTEAFF. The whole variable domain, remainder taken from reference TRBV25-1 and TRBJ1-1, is EADIYQTPRYLVIGTGKKITLECSQTMGHDKMYWYQQDPGMELHLIHYSYGVNSTEKGDLSSESTVSRIRTEHFPLTLESARPSHTSQYLCASSDGTGTEAFFGQGTRLTVV.

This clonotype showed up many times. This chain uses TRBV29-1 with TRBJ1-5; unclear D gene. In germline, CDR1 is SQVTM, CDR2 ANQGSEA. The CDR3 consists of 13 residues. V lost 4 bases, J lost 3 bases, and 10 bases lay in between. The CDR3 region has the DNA TGCAGCGTTGGGGCAGATTTCAATCAGCCCCAGCATTTT. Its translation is CSVGADFNQPQHF.

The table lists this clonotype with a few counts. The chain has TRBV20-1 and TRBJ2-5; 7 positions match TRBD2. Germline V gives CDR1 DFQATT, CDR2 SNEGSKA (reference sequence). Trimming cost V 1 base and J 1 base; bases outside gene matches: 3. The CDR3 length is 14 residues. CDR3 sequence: CSARGASGQETQYF. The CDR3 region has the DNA TGCAGTGCTAGAGGGGCTAGCGGCCAAGAGACCCAGTACTTC.

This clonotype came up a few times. CDR3 sequence reads: CAWSYTRTRSGNTIYF. DNA of the CDR3: TGTGCCTGGAGTTATACTCGGACTCGGTCTGGAAACACCATATATTTT. J is TRBJ1-3 and V is TRBV30; D is unresolved. This CDR3 has 16 amino acids. The germline V and J ends were trimmed by 2 bases and 1 base, with 15 bases remaining between them. Germline assignment: CDR1 GTSNPN and CDR2 SVGIG (reference sequence).

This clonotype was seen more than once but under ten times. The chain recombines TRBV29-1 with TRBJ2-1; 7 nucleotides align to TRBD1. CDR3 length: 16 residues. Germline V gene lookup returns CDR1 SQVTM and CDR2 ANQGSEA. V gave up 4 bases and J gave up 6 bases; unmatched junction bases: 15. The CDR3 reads CSVVGQVQRVGNEQFF. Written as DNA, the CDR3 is TGCAGCGTTGTAGGACAGGTTCAGAGGGTCGGCAATGAGCAGTTCTTC.

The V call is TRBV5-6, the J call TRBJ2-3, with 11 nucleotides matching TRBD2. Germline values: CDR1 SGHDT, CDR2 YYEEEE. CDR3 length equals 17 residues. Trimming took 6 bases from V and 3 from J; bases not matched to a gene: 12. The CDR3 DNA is TGTGCCAGCACTTACCGACTAGCGGGGTTCCATACAGATACGCAGTATTTT. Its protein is CASTYRLAGFHTDTQYF.

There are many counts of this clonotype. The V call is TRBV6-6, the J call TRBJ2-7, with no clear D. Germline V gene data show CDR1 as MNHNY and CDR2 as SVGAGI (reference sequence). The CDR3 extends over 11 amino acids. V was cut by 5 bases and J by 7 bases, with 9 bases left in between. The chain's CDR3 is CASSTWGEQYF. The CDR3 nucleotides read TGTGCCAGCAGTACGTGGGGAGAGCAGTACTTC.

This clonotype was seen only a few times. The CDR3 nucleotides read TGTGCCAGCAGCCAATTAGCGCTAAGTGTTGAAGCTTTCTTT. This sequence encodes CASSQLALSVEAFF. This chain joins TRBV16 and TRBJ1-1; D not resolved. V was shortened by 1 base and J by 7 bases, with 13 bases between the two germline ends. The CDR3 covers 14 residues. Germline V lookup: CDR1 KGHSY, CDR2 FQNENV.

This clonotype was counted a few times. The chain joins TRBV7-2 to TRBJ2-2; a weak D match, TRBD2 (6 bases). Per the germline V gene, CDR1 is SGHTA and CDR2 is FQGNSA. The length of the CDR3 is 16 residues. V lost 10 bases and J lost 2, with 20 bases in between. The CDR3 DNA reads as TGTGCCACCCCCTCAGGGCTAGCGCTCAACACCGGGGAGCTGTTTTTT. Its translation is CATPSGLALNTGELFF.

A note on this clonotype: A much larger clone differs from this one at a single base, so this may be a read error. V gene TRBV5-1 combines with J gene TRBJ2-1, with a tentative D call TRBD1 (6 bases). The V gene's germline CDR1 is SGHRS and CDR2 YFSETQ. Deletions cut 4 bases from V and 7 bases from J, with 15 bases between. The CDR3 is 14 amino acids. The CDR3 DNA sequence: TGCGCCAGCAGCACAACAGGGACGCGGAATGAGCAGTTCTTC. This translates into CASSTTGTRNEQFF.

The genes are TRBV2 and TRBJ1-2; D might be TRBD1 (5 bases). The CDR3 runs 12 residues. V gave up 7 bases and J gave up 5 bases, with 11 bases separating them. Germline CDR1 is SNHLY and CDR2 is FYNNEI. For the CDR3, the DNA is TGTGCCAGCACCCAGGGTTTATATGGCTACACCTTC. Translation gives CASTQGLYGYTF.